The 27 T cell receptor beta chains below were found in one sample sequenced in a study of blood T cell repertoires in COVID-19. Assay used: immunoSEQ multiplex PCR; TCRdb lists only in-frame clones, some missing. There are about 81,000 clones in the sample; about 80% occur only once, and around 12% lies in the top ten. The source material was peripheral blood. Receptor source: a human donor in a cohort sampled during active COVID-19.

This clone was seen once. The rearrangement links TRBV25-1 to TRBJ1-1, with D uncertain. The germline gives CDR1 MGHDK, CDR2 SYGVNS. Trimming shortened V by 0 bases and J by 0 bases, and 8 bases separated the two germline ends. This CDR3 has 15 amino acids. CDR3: CASSEYEGMNTEAFF. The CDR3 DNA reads TGTGCCAGCAGTGAATACGAGGGAATGAACACTGAAGCTTTCTTT.

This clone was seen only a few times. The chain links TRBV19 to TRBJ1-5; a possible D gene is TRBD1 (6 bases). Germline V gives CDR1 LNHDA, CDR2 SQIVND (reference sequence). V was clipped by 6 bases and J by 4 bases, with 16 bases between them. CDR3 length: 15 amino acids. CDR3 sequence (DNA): TGTGCCAGTAGATCGGGTTCAGGGGAGAATCAGCCCCAGCATTTT. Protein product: CASRSGSGENQPQHF.

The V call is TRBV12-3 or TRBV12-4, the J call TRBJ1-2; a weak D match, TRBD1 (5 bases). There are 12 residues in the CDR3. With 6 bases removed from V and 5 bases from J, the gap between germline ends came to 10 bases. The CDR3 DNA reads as TGTGCCAGCAGCAGAGACAGTTATGGCTACACCTTC. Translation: CASSRDSYGYTF.

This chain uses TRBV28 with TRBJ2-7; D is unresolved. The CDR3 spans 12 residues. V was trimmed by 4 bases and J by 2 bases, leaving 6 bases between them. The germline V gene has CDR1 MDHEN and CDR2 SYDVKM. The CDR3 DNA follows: TGTGCCAGCAGTTCGTCGGCCTACGAGCAGTACTTC. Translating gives CASSSSAYEQYF.

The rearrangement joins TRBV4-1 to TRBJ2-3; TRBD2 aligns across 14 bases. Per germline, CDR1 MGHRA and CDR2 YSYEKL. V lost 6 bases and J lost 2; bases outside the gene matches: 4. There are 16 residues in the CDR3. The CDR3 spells CASRRLAGGSTDTQYF. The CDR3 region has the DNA TGCGCCAGCAGACGACTAGCGGGGGGGTCCACAGATACGCAGTATTTT.

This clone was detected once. The CDR3 region has the DNA TGTGCCAGCAATCAGGGCTACACCTTC. This encodes CASNQGYTF. The V and J genes are TRBV2 and TRBJ1-2; no clear D gene. Trimming stripped 7 bases from V and 8 bases from J, with 5 bases between. The CDR3 runs to 9 residues. Germline assignment: CDR1 SNHLY and CDR2 FYNNEI.

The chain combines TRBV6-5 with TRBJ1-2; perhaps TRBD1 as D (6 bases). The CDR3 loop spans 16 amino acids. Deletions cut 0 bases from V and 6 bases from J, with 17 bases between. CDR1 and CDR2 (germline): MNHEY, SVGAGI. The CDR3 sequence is CASSYSFAGVEDGYTF. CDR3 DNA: TGTGCCAGCAGTTACTCCTTCGCAGGGGTGGAGGATGGCTACACCTTC.

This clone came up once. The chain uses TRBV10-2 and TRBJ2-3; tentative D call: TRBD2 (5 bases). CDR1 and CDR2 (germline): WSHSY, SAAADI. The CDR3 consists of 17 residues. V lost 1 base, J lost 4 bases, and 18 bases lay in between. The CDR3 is CASSEWSSPAPADTQYF. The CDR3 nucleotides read TGCGCCAGCAGTGAGTGGTCTAGCCCGGCCCCCGCAGATACGCAGTATTTT.

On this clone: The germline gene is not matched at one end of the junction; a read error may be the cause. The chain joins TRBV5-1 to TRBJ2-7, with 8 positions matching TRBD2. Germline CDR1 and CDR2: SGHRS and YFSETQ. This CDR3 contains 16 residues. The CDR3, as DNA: TGCGCCCGCAGCTGGGGGACTCGCGGGGGGCCTACCGAGCAGTACTTC. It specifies CARSWGTRGGPTEQYF.

CDR3 residues: CASRSGGNYGYTF. CDR3 DNA sequence: TGTGCCAGCAGGTCAGGGGGCAACTATGGCTACACCTTC. The chain links TRBV12-3 or TRBV12-4 to TRBJ1-2; TRBD1 matches at 8 bases. CDR3 length: 13 residues. V gave up 6 bases and J gave up 2 bases; unmatched junction bases: 2.

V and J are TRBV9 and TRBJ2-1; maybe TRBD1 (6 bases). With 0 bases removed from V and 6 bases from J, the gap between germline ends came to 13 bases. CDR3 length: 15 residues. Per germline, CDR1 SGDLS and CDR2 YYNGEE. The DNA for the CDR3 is TGTGCCAGCAGCGTAGATCCAGGGGCCTCCAATGAGCAGTTCTTC. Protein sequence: CASSVDPGASNEQFF.

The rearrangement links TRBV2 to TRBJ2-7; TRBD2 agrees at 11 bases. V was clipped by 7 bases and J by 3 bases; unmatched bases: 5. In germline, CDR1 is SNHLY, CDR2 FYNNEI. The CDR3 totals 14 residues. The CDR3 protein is CASTGTSGVYEQYF. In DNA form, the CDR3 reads TGTGCCAGCACCGGGACTAGCGGAGTCTACGAGCAGTACTTC. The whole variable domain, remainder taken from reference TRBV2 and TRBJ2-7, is EPEVTQTPSHQVTQMGQEVILRCVPISNHLYFYWYRQILGQKVEFLVSFYNNEISEKSEIFDDQFSVERPDGSNFTLKIRSTKLEDSAMYFCASTGTSGVYEQYFGPGTRLTVT.

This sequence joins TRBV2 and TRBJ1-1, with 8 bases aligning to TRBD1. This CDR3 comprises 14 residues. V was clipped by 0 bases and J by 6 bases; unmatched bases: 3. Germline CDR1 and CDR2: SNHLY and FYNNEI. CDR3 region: CASSEAGTGSEAFF. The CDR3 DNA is TGTGCCAGCAGTGAAGCAGGGACAGGATCTGAAGCTTTCTTT.

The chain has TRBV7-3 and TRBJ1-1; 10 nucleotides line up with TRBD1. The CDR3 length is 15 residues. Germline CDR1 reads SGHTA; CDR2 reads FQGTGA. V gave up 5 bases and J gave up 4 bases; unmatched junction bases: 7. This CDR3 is CASSPSTGGGTEAFF. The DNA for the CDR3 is TGTGCCAGCAGCCCGTCGACAGGGGGCGGCACTGAAGCTTTCTTT.

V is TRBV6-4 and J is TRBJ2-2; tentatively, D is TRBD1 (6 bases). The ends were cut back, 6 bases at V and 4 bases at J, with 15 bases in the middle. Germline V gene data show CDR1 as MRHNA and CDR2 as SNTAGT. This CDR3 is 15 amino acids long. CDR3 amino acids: CASSPGTSLTGELFF. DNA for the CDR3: TGTGCCAGCAGCCCAGGGACATCTCTCACCGGGGAGCTGTTTTTT.

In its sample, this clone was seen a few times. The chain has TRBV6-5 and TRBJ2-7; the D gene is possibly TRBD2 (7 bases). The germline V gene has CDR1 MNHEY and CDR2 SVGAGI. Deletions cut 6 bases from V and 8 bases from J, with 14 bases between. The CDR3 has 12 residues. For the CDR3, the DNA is TGTGCCAGCAGAGGAGGGGGGGGCAAGCAGTACTTC. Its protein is CASRGGGGKQYF.

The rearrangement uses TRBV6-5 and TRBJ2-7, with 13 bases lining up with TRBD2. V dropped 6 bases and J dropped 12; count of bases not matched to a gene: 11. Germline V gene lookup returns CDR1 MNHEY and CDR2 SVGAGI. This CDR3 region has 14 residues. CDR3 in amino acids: CASRRTSGGSEAYF. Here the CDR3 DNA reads TGTGCCAGCAGGAGGACTAGCGGGGGTTCGGAGGCGTACTTC.

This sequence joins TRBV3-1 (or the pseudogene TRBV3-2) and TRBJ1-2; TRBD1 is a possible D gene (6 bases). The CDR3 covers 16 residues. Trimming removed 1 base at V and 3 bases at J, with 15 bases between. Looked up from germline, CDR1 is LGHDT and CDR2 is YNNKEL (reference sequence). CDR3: CASSQGVRQVDYGYTF. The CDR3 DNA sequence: TGTGCCAGCAGCCAAGGTGTGAGACAGGTCGACTATGGCTACACCTTC.

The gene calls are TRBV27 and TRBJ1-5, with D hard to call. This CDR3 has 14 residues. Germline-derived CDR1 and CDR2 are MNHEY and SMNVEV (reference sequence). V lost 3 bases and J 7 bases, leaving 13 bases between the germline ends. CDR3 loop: CASSFAGDRQPQHF. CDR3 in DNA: TGTGCCAGCAGTTTCGCGGGAGATAGGCAGCCCCAGCATTTT.

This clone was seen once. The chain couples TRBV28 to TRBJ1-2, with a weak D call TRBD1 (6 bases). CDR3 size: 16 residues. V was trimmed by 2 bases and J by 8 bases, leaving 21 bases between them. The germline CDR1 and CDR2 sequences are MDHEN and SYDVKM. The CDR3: CASSLTADSWGGGYTF. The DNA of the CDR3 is TGTGCCAGCAGTTTAACGGCGGACAGTTGGGGGGGAGGCTACACCTTC.

CDR3 sequence (DNA): TGTGCCAGCAGTGACCACAATTACGAGCAGTACTTC. Protein product: CASSDHNYEQYF. This chain uses TRBV25-1 with TRBJ2-7; D is unclear. Trimming took 3 bases from V and 4 from J, leaving 7 bases between them. Germline V gene lookup returns CDR1 MGHDK and CDR2 SYGVNS. There are 12 residues in the CDR3.

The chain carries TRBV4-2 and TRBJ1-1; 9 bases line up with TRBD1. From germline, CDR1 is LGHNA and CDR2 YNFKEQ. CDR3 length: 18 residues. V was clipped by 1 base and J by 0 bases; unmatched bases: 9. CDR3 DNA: TGTGCCAGCAGCCAAGGAAACGGACAGGGGCTAATGAACACTGAAGCTTTCTTT. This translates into CASSQGNGQGLMNTEAFF.

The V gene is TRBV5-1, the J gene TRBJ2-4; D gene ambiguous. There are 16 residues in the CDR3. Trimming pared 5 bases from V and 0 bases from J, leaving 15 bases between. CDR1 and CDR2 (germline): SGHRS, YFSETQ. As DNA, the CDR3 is TGCGCCAGCAGGGTACCCCGACACGCAGCCAAAAACATTCAGTACTTC. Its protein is CASRVPRHAAKNIQYF.

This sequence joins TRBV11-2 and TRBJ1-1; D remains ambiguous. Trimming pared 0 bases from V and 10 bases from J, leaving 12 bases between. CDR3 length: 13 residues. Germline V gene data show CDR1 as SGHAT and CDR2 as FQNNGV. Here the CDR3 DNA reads TGTGCCAGCAGCTTAGAAGCAAACCGGGGAGCTTTCTTT. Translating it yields CASSLEANRGAFF. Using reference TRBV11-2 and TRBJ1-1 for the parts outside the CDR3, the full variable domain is EAGVAQSPRYKIIEKRQSVAFWCNPISGHATLYWYQQILGQGPKLLIQFQNNGVVDDSQLPKDRFSAERLKGVDSTLKIQPAKLEDSAVYLCASSLEANRGAFFGQGTRLTVV.

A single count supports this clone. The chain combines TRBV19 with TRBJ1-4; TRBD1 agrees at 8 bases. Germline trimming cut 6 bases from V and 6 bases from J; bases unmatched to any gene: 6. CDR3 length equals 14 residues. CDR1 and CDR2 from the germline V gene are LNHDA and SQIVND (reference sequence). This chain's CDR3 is CASSRTGFHEKLFF. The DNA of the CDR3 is TGTGCCAGTAGCCGGACAGGGTTTCATGAAAAACTGTTTTTT.

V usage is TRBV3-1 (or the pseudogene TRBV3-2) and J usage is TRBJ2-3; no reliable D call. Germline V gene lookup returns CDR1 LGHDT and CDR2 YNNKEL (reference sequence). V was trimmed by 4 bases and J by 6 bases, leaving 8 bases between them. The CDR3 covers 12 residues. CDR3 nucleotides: TGTGCCAGCAGCCCCTTCCCCGATACGCAGTATTTT. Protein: CASSPFPDTQYF.

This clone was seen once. The CDR3 DNA reads as TGTGCCAGCAGCTCAACTCAGGGTAGCACAGATACGCAGTATTTT. This gives the protein CASSSTQGSTDTQYF. V and J are TRBV5-4 and TRBJ2-3; the D gene is possibly TRBD1 (5 bases). The V end lost 3 bases, the J end lost 0 bases, and 11 bases lay between the germline ends. The CDR3 sequence is 15 residues long. CDR1 is SGHNT and CDR2 is YYREEE in the germline V gene (reference sequence).